These 13 T cell receptor beta chains came from one sample sequenced in a study of beta chain features in type 1 diabetes. Of the isolated RNA, all was reverse transcribed, and so the sequenced material was expressed TCRB transcripts. Clones were sequenced by immunoSEQ multiplex PCR, and TCRdb holds only the in-frame ones, with some missing. The sample contains about 180,000 clones, more than 10% of which appear only once. The sample consisted of central memory CD4+ T cells from blood. Receptors were obtained from a woman aged 18-35 years in good health.

This chain connects TRBV10-3 to TRBJ1-5, with 7 bases aligning to TRBD1. This CDR3 has 14 residues. V trimming: 6 bases; J trimming: 3 bases; junction bases outside the gene matches: 5. CDR1 ENHRY and CDR2 SYGVKD come from the germline V gene. CDR3 coding DNA: TGTGCCATCAGCACAGGGGTTACCAATCAGCCCCAGCATTTT. It encodes CAISTGVTNQPQHF.

This chain joins TRBV9 and TRBJ2-1; 7 bases are a match to TRBD2. This CDR3 is 16 amino acids long. Germline CDR1 reads SGDLS; CDR2 reads YYNGEE. The junction had 11 bases not matched to a gene; V was cut back by 0 bases and J by 8 bases. The CDR3 protein is CASSVAFGGSGHEQFF. Here the CDR3 DNA reads TGTGCCAGCAGCGTAGCTTTCGGCGGGAGCGGACATGAGCAGTTCTTC. Full variable domain (outside the CDR3, taken from reference TRBV9 and TRBJ2-1): DSGVTQTPKHLITATGQRVTLRCSPRSGDLSVYWYQQSLDQGLQFLIQYYNGEERAKGNILERFSAQQFPDLHSELNLSSLELGDSALYFCASSVAFGGSGHEQFFGPGTRLTVL.

This chain joins TRBV5-1 and TRBJ2-5, with 12 bases identical to TRBD2. Germline values: CDR1 SGHRS, CDR2 YFSETQ. This CDR3 spans 16 amino acids. V shed 4 bases and J 2 bases; nucleotides not matched to a gene: 6. CDR3 amino acids: CASSVGLAGRQETQYF. The CDR3 DNA follows: TGCGCCAGCAGCGTCGGACTAGCGGGACGGCAAGAGACCCAGTACTTC. Drawing the rest from reference TRBV5-1 and TRBJ2-5, the complete variable domain is KAGVTQTPRYLIKTRGQQVTLSCSPISGHRSVSWYQQTPGQGLQFLFEYFSETQRNKGNFPGRFSGRQFSNSRSEMNVSTLELGDSALYLCASSVGLAGRQETQYFGPGTRLLVL.

The chain has TRBV15 and TRBJ1-5; 8 positions agree with TRBD1. From germline, CDR1 is LNHNV and CDR2 YYDKDF (reference sequence). With V trimmed by 8 bases and J by 1 base, 4 bases remained unmatched. The CDR3 contains 14 residues. In DNA, the CDR3 is TGTGCCACCGCCAGGGGGCAGAGCAATCAGCCCCAGCATTTT. Translated: CATARGQSNQPQHF.

This clone appeared a few times. V is TRBV4-3 and J is TRBJ2-5, with 8 bases fitting TRBD1. Trimming at V came to 4 bases and at J to 9 bases, leaving 16 bases not matched to a gene. Germline lookup yields CDR1 LGHNA and CDR2 YSLEER. The CDR3 has 16 residues. CDR3 loop: CASSPGQGLEQSAQYF. The CDR3 bases are TGCGCCAGCAGCCCCGGACAGGGTTTGGAACAATCGGCCCAGTACTTC.

This clone appeared a few times. The chain employs TRBV19 and TRBJ2-6, with 9 bases aligning to TRBD1. This CDR3 comprises 17 residues. Looked up from germline, CDR1 is LNHDA and CDR2 is SQIVND (reference sequence). Trimming at V came to 10 bases and at J to 0 bases, leaving 10 bases not matched to a gene. The CDR3 sequence: CATLLGTGLSGANVLTF. CDR3 DNA sequence: TGTGCCACCCTACTTGGGACAGGGCTCTCTGGGGCCAACGTCCTGACTTTC.

This clone was counted only a few times. This chain joins TRBV30 and TRBJ1-2; a possible D gene is TRBD1 (5 bases). This CDR3 has 14 amino acids. Germline V gene lookup returns CDR1 GTSNPN and CDR2 SVGIG (reference sequence). V was shortened by 8 bases and J by 5 bases, with 21 bases between the two germline ends. CDR3 residues: CALQVPRGIYGYTF. Here the CDR3 DNA reads TGTGCCCTGCAGGTACCGCGGGGGATTTATGGCTACACCTTC.

V gene TRBV7-3 combines with J gene TRBJ2-5, with 10 positions matching TRBD2. The DNA end lines up better with TRBJ2-7; the J call may be wrong. From germline, CDR1 is SGHTA and CDR2 FQGTGA. This CDR3 is built from 15 residues. In DNA form, the CDR3 reads TGTGCCAGCAGCGTCACTAGCGGGAATGCCTACGAGCAGTACTTC. This sequence encodes CASSVTSGNAYEQYF.

A few counts support this clone. The V call is TRBV7-9, the J call TRBJ2-7; unclear D gene. The CDR3 extends over 14 amino acids. Germline CDR1 reads SEHNR; CDR2 reads FQNEAQ (reference sequence). The V end was cut by 5 bases, the J end by 4 bases, with 15 bases between. This CDR3 reads CASSQPELPYEQYF. In DNA form, the CDR3 reads TGTGCCAGCAGCCAGCCGGAGTTGCCTTACGAGCAGTACTTC.

This clone turned up a few times. CDR3 nucleotides: TGTGCCAGCAGTTCCTCCGGGACAGGGAACACTGAAGCTTTCTTT. Its translation is CASSSSGTGNTEAFF. The chain links TRBV28 to TRBJ1-1; 8 nucleotides agree with TRBD1. The V and J ends lost 4 bases and 1 base, in that order; junction bases with no gene match: 5. CDR1 and CDR2 (germline): MDHEN, SYDVKM. CDR3 size: 15 residues.

In its sample, this clone was seen a few times. The V gene is TRBV28, the J gene TRBJ1-1; a weak D match, TRBD1 (5 bases). The CDR3 has 14 amino acids. CDR1 MDHEN and CDR2 SYDVKM come from the germline V gene. V dropped 2 bases and J dropped 3 bases, with 10 bases sitting between them. CDR3 residues: CASSLGRGDTEAFF. DNA of the CDR3: TGTGCCAGCAGTTTAGGTCGGGGGGACACTGAAGCTTTCTTT.

The V and J genes are TRBV30 and TRBJ2-5; the match to TRBD1 covers 9 bases. The germline gives CDR1 GTSNPN, CDR2 SVGIG (reference sequence). The CDR3 spans 13 residues. With 4 bases clipped from V and 3 bases from J, the junction kept 3 bases outside the gene matches. The CDR3, as DNA: TGTGCCTGGAACAGGGGGCTTGAAGAGACCCAGTACTTC. Translating gives CAWNRGLEETQYF. Full variable domain (outside the CDR3, taken from reference TRBV30 and TRBJ2-5): SQTIHQWPATLVQPVGSPLSLECTVEGTSNPNLYWYRQAAGRGLQLLFYSVGIGQISSEVPQNLSASRPQDRQFILSSKKLLLSDSGFYLCAWNRGLEETQYFGPGTRLLVL.

The chain is built from TRBV7-2 and TRBJ1-5, with D perhaps matching TRBD1 (5 bases). This CDR3 comprises 15 residues. Germline V gene lookup returns CDR1 SGHTA and CDR2 FQGNSA. The ends were cut back, 5 bases at V and 1 base at J, with 12 bases in the middle. The CDR3 loop is CASSRAGVSNQPQHF. In DNA, the CDR3 is TGTGCCAGCAGCCGAGCGGGGGTCAGCAATCAGCCCCAGCATTTT.